This passage covers 7 T cell receptor beta chains from one sample sequenced in a study of cytomegalovirus exposure and HLA in healthy donors. 13 Jbeta primers and 60 Vbeta primers were used for the PCR. The repertoire was sequenced with immunoSEQ multiplex PCR; TCRdb's copy has only in-frame clones and lacks some. In the table there are about 93,000 clones, less than 80% of which are singletons. Specimen: PBMCs. These receptors were collected from a boy younger than 18 in good health and CMV-seropositive.

This chain uses TRBV7-2 with TRBJ2-3; the D gene is possibly TRBD2 (6 bases). Trimming cost V 5 bases and J 0 bases, with 12 bases left between them. The CDR3 consists of 15 residues. Per the germline V gene, CDR1 is SGHTA and CDR2 is FQGNSA. In DNA, the CDR3 is TGTGCCAGCAGCCTCCGGGGGATTAGCACAGATACGCAGTATTTT. As protein: CASSLRGISTDTQYF. Filled out from reference TRBV7-2 and TRBJ2-3, the complete variable domain reads GAGVSQSPSNKVTEKGKDVELRCDPISGHTALYWYRQSLGQGLEFLIYFQGNSAPDKSGLPSDRFSAERTGGSVSTLTIQRTQQEDSAVYLCASSLRGISTDTQYFGPGTRLTVL.

The CDR3: CASSPGTGALDYPAFF. In nucleotides, the CDR3 is TGTGCCAGTAGTCCCGGGACAGGGGCCTTGGATTATCCAGCTTTCTTT. The V and J genes are TRBV19 and TRBJ1-1, with TRBD1 matching over 10 bases. Germline values: CDR1 LNHDA, CDR2 SQIVND (reference sequence). CDR3 length equals 16 residues. J gave up 10 bases and V 5 bases, and 16 bases lay outside the gene matches.

CDR3 bases: TGTGCCAGCAGTTCACAGGGCCCAGATACGCAGTATTTT. Residues: CASSSQGPDTQYF. This rearrangement joins TRBV27 to TRBJ2-3; tentative D call: TRBD1 (6 bases). The CDR3 is 13 residues long. V was clipped by 4 bases and J by 4 bases, with 9 bases between them. Germline V CDR1 and CDR2: MNHEY, SMNVEV (reference sequence).

This chain joins TRBV7-2 and TRBJ2-7; 7 nucleotides agree with TRBD1. Germline loops: CDR1 SGHTA, CDR2 FQGNSA. With 4 bases clipped from V and 0 bases from J, the junction kept 3 bases outside the gene matches. The CDR3 is 14 amino acids. The CDR3 region has the DNA TGTGCCAGCAGCTCTGGGACAGCCTCCTACGAGCAGTACTTC. Translating gives CASSSGTASYEQYF.

This chain's CDR3 is CASSVPQTYEQYF. CDR3 nucleotides: TGTGCCAGCAGCGTTCCGCAGACCTACGAGCAGTACTTC. The genes are TRBV7-2 and TRBJ2-7; D call uncertain. Germline CDR1 is SGHTA and CDR2 is FQGNSA. The CDR3 is made up of 13 amino acids. Trimming removed 5 bases from V and 2 bases from J, with 10 bases in between.

This clone was observed once. V is TRBV2 and J is TRBJ1-5, with 10 positions matching TRBD1. V was pared by 5 bases and J by 4 bases, with 2 bases of the junction left unmatched. The CDR3 sequence is 14 residues long. From germline, CDR1 is SNHLY and CDR2 FYNNEI. The CDR3 loop reads CASSQGQGNQPQHF. The CDR3 DNA sequence: TGTGCCAGCAGTCAGGGACAGGGGAATCAGCCCCAGCATTTT.

The chain is built from TRBV29-1 and TRBJ1-3; TRBD1 aligns across 8 bases. The germline V gene has CDR1 SQVTM and CDR2 ANQGSEA. V was pared by 5 bases and J by 6 bases, with 6 bases of the junction left unmatched. The CDR3 extends over 13 amino acids. CDR3 in amino acids: CSVMDRVLNTIYF. The DNA of the CDR3 is TGCAGCGTTATGGACAGGGTCTTAAACACCATATATTTT.